This TCR beta chain was found in a study of blood T cell repertoires in COVID-19. Study summary: Sites across the United States, Italy and Spain contributed samples from acute and convalescent COVID-19. PBMCs, B-cell-depleted T cells, or T cells were the source of the cDNA or gDNA that made up the material.

Per the authors' pipeline: Estimates of nucleated cell counts were drawn from the amplification of reference gene primers. Using immunoSEQ multiplex PCR, the repertoire was profiled, and TCRdb retains in-frame clones only, with some absent. The V and J calls and clone size are taken from that table; D and trimming were inferred from the DNA. This sample has about 29,000 clones, with 85% to 90% found just once. V dropped 1 base and J dropped 2 bases, with 13 bases sitting between them. There are 16 residues in the CDR3. CDR1 KGHSH and CDR2 LQKENI come from the germline V gene. This TCR was recovered from a man between 65 and 85 years old with active COVID-19. Material: peripheral blood. This rearrangement joins TRBV18 to TRBJ2-3; D may be TRBD2 (6 bases). CDR3 protein: CASSPLIGEVTDTQYF. In DNA, the CDR3 is TGTGCCAGCTCACCACTCATAGGGGAGGTCACAGATACGCAGTATTTT.